This entry lists 32 T cell receptor beta chains sequenced from one sample in a study. Via MiXCR, TCRdb re-called the RT-PCR reads, giving one row per CDR3 protein. This repertoire shows about 680,000 distinct CDR3 sequences, approximately 15% found once; its top ten account for about 3.9%. The sequenced material came from memory CD4+ T cells from blood. The source of these receptors is a female donor in good health, serving as a healthy control.

This clonotype was seen repeatedly, ten times or more. The chain couples TRBV10-3 to TRBJ2-7; possibly TRBD1 or TRBD2 for D (6 bases each). Germline lookup yields CDR1 ENHRY and CDR2 SYGVKD. Trimming took off 6 bases at V and 6 bases at J, with 15 bases between the two ends. The CDR3 is 13 amino acids. CDR3 in amino acids: CAIRGNGGGEQYF. As DNA, the CDR3 is TGTGCCATCAGGGGGAACGGGGGCGGCGAGCAGTACTTC.

This clonotype has at least ten counts. V and J are TRBV4-1 and TRBJ2-7; D perhaps matches TRBD2 (5 bases). The germline CDR1 and CDR2 sequences are MGHRA and YSYEKL. The CDR3 length is 15 residues. Trimming cost V 0 bases and J 3 bases, with 12 bases left between them. The CDR3 nucleotides are TGCGCCAGCAGCCAAGACGAAGGGAGAATCTACGAGCAGTACTTC. Its translation is CASSQDEGRIYEQYF.

This clonotype appeared many times. This CDR3 reads CAWSNSYWGYEQYF. In nucleotides, the CDR3 is TGTGCCTGGAGTAACTCCTATTGGGGCTACGAGCAGTACTTC. V and J are TRBV30 and TRBJ2-7, with unresolved D. There are 14 residues in the CDR3. Trimming cost V 2 bases and J 3 bases, with 14 bases left between them. In germline, CDR1 is GTSNPN, CDR2 SVGIG (reference sequence).

This clonotype appeared a few times. The chain links TRBV7-2 to TRBJ1-2; D ambiguous. The CDR3 runs 13 residues. V lost 1 base, J lost 6 bases, and 9 bases lay in between. The germline CDR1 and CDR2 sequences are SGHTA and FQGNSA. CDR3 sequence reads: CASSLGWLDGYTF. The DNA for the CDR3 is TGTGCCAGCAGCTTAGGATGGCTGGATGGCTACACCTTC.

This chain uses TRBV20-1 with TRBJ2-7, with D possibly TRBD2 on 5 matching bases. V lost 5 bases and J 0 bases, leaving 14 bases between the germline ends. CDR1 DFQATT and CDR2 SNEGSKA come from the germline V gene (reference sequence). The CDR3 contains 14 residues. For the CDR3, the DNA is TGCAGTGCTGACTCTGCGGGTAGCTCCTACGAGCAGTACTTC. The encoded protein is CSADSAGSSYEQYF.

This clonotype turned up a few times. The DNA of the CDR3 is TGTGCCACCAGCGCGGGACTAGGCATGAACACTGAAGCTTTCTTT. Amino acids: CATSAGLGMNTEAFF. V gene TRBV15 combines with J gene TRBJ1-1; TRBD1 is a possible D gene (5 bases). The CDR3 has 15 residues. Trimming cost V 5 bases and J 0 bases, with 13 bases left between them. Germline CDR1 is LNHNV and CDR2 is YYDKDF (reference sequence).

To note about this clonotype: A much larger clone lies a single base off, so this may be a read error. The chain couples TRBV7-2 to TRBJ2-1, with TRBD1 matching over 8 bases. This CDR3 is 15 amino acids long. The V and J ends lost 5 bases and 3 bases, in that order; junction bases with no gene match: 6. CDR1 and CDR2 (germline): SGHTA, FQGNSA. The CDR3 DNA reads TGTGCCAGCAGCCCTAGGACAGGGAACTACAATGAGCAGTTCTTC. It specifies CASSPRTGNYNEQFF.

This clonotype has a count of ten or more. The chain recombines TRBV29-1 with TRBJ2-1, with D maybe TRBD2 (5 bases). With 4 bases removed from V and 8 bases from J, the gap between germline ends came to 18 bases. CDR1 is SQVTM, CDR2 ANQGSEA, per germline. This CDR3 is 14 amino acids long. For the CDR3, the DNA is TGCAGCGTTGGATCCGCGGGTCGCCCCCATGAGCAGTTCTTC. This sequence encodes CSVGSAGRPHEQFF.

This clonotype occurred many times. V is TRBV6-5 and J is TRBJ2-7; D unresolved. CDR1 is MNHEY, CDR2 SVGAGI, per germline. This CDR3 is built from 13 residues. With 7 bases removed from V and 1 base from J, the gap between germline ends came to 11 bases. The CDR3 bases are TGTGCCAGCACATTAAACCCATCCTACGAGCAGTACTTC. Its translation is CASTLNPSYEQYF.

The chain carries TRBV6-6 and TRBJ2-7; D is uncertain. V lost 6 bases, J lost 0 bases, and 12 bases lay in between. CDR1 and CDR2 from the germline V gene are MNHNY and SVGAGI (reference sequence). CDR3 size: 14 residues. The CDR3 loop reads CASSRTQNSYEQYF. CDR3 DNA: TGTGCCAGCAGCAGAACTCAAAACTCCTACGAGCAGTACTTC.

V gene TRBV7-6 combines with J gene TRBJ2-6; 11 nucleotides match TRBD2. Germline V gene data show CDR1 as SGHVS and CDR2 as FNYEAQ. The CDR3 is made up of 18 amino acids. V lost 4 bases to trimming and J lost 0 bases; unmatched junction nucleotides: 5. CDR3 bases: TGTGCCAGCAGCTCCATTACTAGCGGGAGCTCTGGGGCCAACGTCCTGACTTTC. Translation gives CASSSITSGSSGANVLTF. Using reference TRBV7-6 and TRBJ2-6 for the parts outside the CDR3, the full variable domain is GAGVSQSPRYKVTKRGQDVALRCDPISGHVSLYWYRQALGQGPEFLTYFNYEAQQDKSGLPNDRFSAERPEGSISTLTIQRTEQRDSAMYRCASSSITSGSSGANVLTFGAGSRLTVL.

This clonotype was seen more than once but under ten times. For the CDR3, the DNA is TGTGCCAGCAGTACCAGGACCACCTTAGTCATTCAGTACTTC. Its protein is CASSTRTTLVIQYF. The chain employs TRBV6-1 and TRBJ2-4; D is undetermined. V shed 5 bases and J shed 9 bases, with 17 bases lying between them. This CDR3 spans 14 amino acids. The germline V gene has CDR1 MNHNS and CDR2 SASEGT.

The chain couples TRBV4-1 to TRBJ2-7, with 7 bases that match TRBD1. V gave up 2 bases and J gave up 4 bases; unmatched junction bases: 20. Germline-derived CDR1 and CDR2 are MGHRA and YSYEKL. The length of the CDR3 is 19 residues. The CDR3 protein is CASSQLYKGGAGERYEQYF. CDR3 DNA sequence: TGCGCCAGCAGCCAACTCTACAAAGGGGGCGCCGGTGAACGATACGAGCAGTACTTC.

This clonotype occurred many times. The V and J genes are TRBV18 and TRBJ1-5, with D maybe TRBD1 (5 bases). The V and J ends lost 0 bases and 2 bases respectively, with 11 bases between them. The CDR3 consists of 16 residues. Germline V gene sequence: CDR1 KGHSH, CDR2 LQKENI. The CDR3 spells CASSPPSGRGNQPQHF. The CDR3 bases are TGTGCCAGCTCACCACCCTCGGGACGGGGCAATCAGCCCCAGCATTTT.

This clonotype was picked up a small number of times. The V and J genes are TRBV7-2 and TRBJ2-2; the D is unclear. The CDR3 is 14 residues long. Germline V gives CDR1 SGHTA, CDR2 FQGNSA. V lost 5 bases to trimming and J lost 3 bases, with 10 bases between them. DNA for the CDR3: TGTGCCAGCAGCCCAGGACCCTACACCGGGGAGCTGTTTTTT. Protein: CASSPGPYTGELFF.

This clonotype was counted between two and nine times. The CDR3 here is CATLDPGQGRNEQYF. For the CDR3, the DNA is TGTGCCACCCTCGATCCGGGACAGGGTAGAAACGAGCAGTACTTC. The rearrangement uses TRBV28 and TRBJ2-7; 9 nucleotides align to TRBD1. Germline values: CDR1 MDHEN, CDR2 SYDVKM. This CDR3 comprises 15 residues. V was pared by 10 bases and J by 5 bases, with 15 bases of the junction left unmatched. The full variable domain, rest sourced from reference TRBV28 and TRBJ2-7, is DVKVTQSSRYLVKRTGEKVFLECVQDMDHENMFWYRQDPGLGLRLIYFSYDVKMKEKGDIPEGYSVSREKKERFSLILESASTNQTSMYLCATLDPGQGRNEQYFGPGTRLTVT.

This chain links TRBV29-1 with TRBJ2-7, with unresolved D. CDR3 length equals 14 residues. CDR1 is SQVTM, CDR2 ANQGSEA, per germline. Deletions cut 7 bases from V and 0 bases from J, with 16 bases between. The CDR3 DNA is TGCAGCGCTGCGAGGACCGCGAGCTCCTACGAGCAGTACTTC. It specifies CSAARTASSYEQYF.

V gene TRBV5-1 combines with J gene TRBJ2-2; TRBD1 or TRBD2 may be the D gene (5 bases each). The CDR3 loop spans 17 amino acids. Germline V gene lookup returns CDR1 SGHRS and CDR2 YFSETQ. Trimming removed 3 bases at V and 2 bases at J, with 17 bases between. Written as DNA, the CDR3 is TGCGCCAGCAGCTCCCTTCGGGGCGGAGTTAACACCGGGGAGCTGTTTTTT. This translates into CASSSLRGGVNTGELFF.

This clonotype was detected ten times or more. The V and J genes are TRBV6-6 and TRBJ2-7; D is ambiguous. Germline lookup yields CDR1 MNHNY and CDR2 SVGAGI (reference sequence). This CDR3 has 12 residues. With 6 bases removed from V and 4 bases from J, the gap between germline ends came to 10 bases. CDR3 coding DNA: TGTGCCAGCAGCCCCGGAATTTACGAGCAGTACTTC. Protein: CASSPGIYEQYF.

This clonotype was counted between two and nine times. The chain uses TRBV11-2 and TRBJ2-1, with no clear D. Germline-derived CDR1 and CDR2 are SGHAT and FQNNGV. The CDR3 is 15 amino acids. Trimming removed 0 bases at V and 3 bases at J, with 9 bases between. The CDR3 spells CASSLDRNLYNEQFF. The CDR3 bases are TGTGCCAGCAGCTTAGACCGAAACCTCTACAATGAGCAGTTCTTC. Using reference TRBV11-2 and TRBJ2-1 for the parts outside the CDR3, the full variable domain is EAGVAQSPRYKIIEKRQSVAFWCNPISGHATLYWYQQILGQGPKLLIQFQNNGVVDDSQLPKDRFSAERLKGVDSTLKIQPAKLEDSAVYLCASSLDRNLYNEQFFGPGTRLTVL.

V usage is TRBV5-1 and J usage is TRBJ2-3; no clear D gene. V was trimmed by 4 bases and J by 5 bases, leaving 11 bases between them. CDR1 and CDR2 (germline): SGHRS, YFSETQ. The CDR3 is made up of 13 amino acids. CDR3 amino acids: CASSPPSGDTQYF. CDR3 nucleotides: TGCGCCAGCAGCCCGCCGTCGGGAGATACGCAGTATTTT.

The chain links TRBV7-2 to TRBJ2-3; the D gene is possibly TRBD2 (5 bases). CDR1 is SGHTA and CDR2 is FQGNSA in the germline V gene. The ends were cut back, 3 bases at V and 10 bases at J, with 11 bases in the middle. The length of the CDR3 is 12 residues. CDR3 residues: CASSFLLEAQYF. The CDR3 DNA sequence: TGTGCCAGCAGCTTTCTACTAGAGGCGCAGTATTTT.

This clonotype was observed many times. This chain joins TRBV12-3 or TRBV12-4 and TRBJ1-1; D is unclear. V lost 7 bases to trimming and J lost 4 bases, with 16 bases between them. The CDR3 consists of 14 residues. CDR3 residues: CASTLLGGSTEAFF. CDR3 bases: TGTGCCAGCACCCTGCTCGGAGGGAGCACTGAAGCTTTCTTT.

This clonotype showed up just a few times. The chain uses TRBV28 and TRBJ2-1; 9 bases are shared with TRBD2. V gave up 7 bases and J gave up 0 bases; unmatched junction bases: 16. Looked up from germline, CDR1 is MDHEN and CDR2 is SYDVKM. The CDR3 has 19 residues. CDR3: CASTELAGGTQSSYNEQFF. The CDR3 DNA reads as TGTGCCAGCACCGAACTAGCGGGCGGAACACAAAGCTCCTACAATGAGCAGTTCTTC.

V usage is TRBV5-1 and J usage is TRBJ2-2; no reliable D call. Trimming removed 9 bases at V and 2 bases at J, with 11 bases between. CDR1 is SGHRS, CDR2 YFSETQ, per germline. This CDR3 is built from 13 residues. The CDR3 sequence: CATDDGNTGELFF. The DNA for the CDR3 is TGCGCCACCGACGACGGCAACACCGGGGAGCTGTTTTTT.

J is TRBJ1-1 and V is TRBV29-1, with 7 bases fitting TRBD1. The CDR3 runs 15 residues. The V and J ends lost 6 bases and 4 bases, in that order; junction bases with no gene match: 14. Germline CDR1 reads SQVTM; CDR2 reads ANQGSEA. This chain's CDR3 is CSVEFTQTGRTEAFF. The CDR3 nucleotides are TGCAGCGTGGAGTTCACCCAGACAGGGCGCACTGAAGCTTTCTTT. The entire variable domain, with the rest obtained from reference TRBV29-1 and TRBJ1-1, is as follows: SAVISQKPSRDICQRGTSLTIQCQVDSQVTMMFWYRQQPGQSLTLIATANQGSEATYESGFVIDKFPISRPNLTFSTLTVSNMSPEDSSIYLCSVEFTQTGRTEAFFGQGTRLTVV.

Concerning this clonotype: It may be a read error: a sequence one base away is much more abundant. CDR3 sequence: CASSYSGSGSYEQYF. CDR3 nucleotides: TGTGCCAGCAGTTACTCGGGGTCAGGGTCGTACGAGCAGTACTTC. V and J are TRBV6-5 and TRBJ2-7; weak D call: TRBD1 (5 bases). The ends were cut back, 0 bases at V and 4 bases at J, with 13 bases in the middle. Germline V gene data show CDR1 as MNHEY and CDR2 as SVGAGI. The CDR3 consists of 15 residues.

Ten or more counts support this clonotype. The V gene is TRBV7-2, the J gene TRBJ2-7, with 8 bases fitting TRBD2. V shed 0 bases, J shed 4 bases, and the junction held 5 bases outside the gene matches. The CDR3 runs 15 residues. Germline CDR1 reads SGHTA; CDR2 reads FQGNSA. Here the CDR3 reads CASSLAGGRTYEQYF. CDR3 DNA: TGTGCCAGCAGCTTAGCCGGCGGGAGGACTTACGAGCAGTACTTC.

In its sample, this clonotype was seen a few times. The rearrangement joins TRBV15 to TRBJ2-7; D not resolved. Per the germline V gene, CDR1 is LNHNV and CDR2 is YYDKDF (reference sequence). The length of the CDR3 is 12 residues. The V and J ends lost 3 bases and 5 bases respectively, with 8 bases between them. CDR3 sequence reads: CATSRIFDEQYF. The CDR3 DNA reads as TGTGCCACCAGCAGGATTTTTGACGAGCAGTACTTC.

This clonotype was counted ten times or more. The genes are TRBV5-1 and TRBJ2-3; D call uncertain. The CDR3 spans 15 residues. Germline CDR1 reads SGHRS; CDR2 reads YFSETQ. Trimming removed 0 bases at V and 0 bases at J, with 8 bases between. Written as DNA, the CDR3 is TGCGCCAGCAGCTTGGTACAGCCAAGCACAGATACGCAGTATTTT. It yields the protein CASSLVQPSTDTQYF.

This clonotype was detected many times. This chain joins TRBV29-1 and TRBJ2-2; possible D gene TRBD1, 7 bases. In germline, CDR1 is SQVTM, CDR2 ANQGSEA. V was clipped by 2 bases and J by 2 bases, with 12 bases between them. This CDR3 spans 15 amino acids. CDR3 nucleotides: TGCAGCGTTGAACGGAGGGGGCGAAACACCGGGGAGCTGTTTTTT. Translating gives CSVERRGRNTGELFF.

V gene TRBV12-3 or TRBV12-4 combines with J gene TRBJ1-2, with D perhaps matching TRBD1 (5 bases). This CDR3 contains 14 residues. V lost 6 bases and J lost 5, with 16 bases in between. The CDR3 DNA reads as TGTGCCAGCAGGCGAGGGGAGTTGGAGTATGGCTACACCTTC. Protein product: CASRRGELEYGYTF.